Following are 25 T cell receptor beta chains from one sample sequenced in a study of T cell changes during pregnancy in multiple sclerosis. Profiled with immunoSEQ multiplex PCR; TCRdb holds only in-frame clones, not every one. Among tens of thousands of clones listed, roughly 91% were seen once. The sample consisted of CD4+ T cells from peripheral blood mononuclear cells, taken in the first trimester of pregnancy. These TCRs come from a female donor in good health, enrolled as a control in a pregnancy study.

The genes are TRBV28 and TRBJ1-1; TRBD1 matches 7 bases. The CDR3 has 18 amino acids. Unmatched junction bases numbered 15, after V lost 5 bases and J lost 0 bases. The V gene's germline CDR1 is MDHEN and CDR2 SYDVKM. The CDR3 DNA is TGTGCCAGCAGTCCCCAAAGACAGGGAGGAGGGTTGAACACTGAAGCTTTCTTT. This sequence encodes CASSPQRQGGGLNTEAFF.

The chain is built from TRBV4-3 and TRBJ1-2; D is unresolved. The CDR3 is 15 residues long. V lost 0 bases, J lost 2 bases, and 10 bases lay in between. Germline V gene sequence: CDR1 LGHNA, CDR2 YSLEER. This CDR3 reads CASSQDLAANYGYTF. CDR3 sequence (DNA): TGCGCCAGCAGCCAAGATCTAGCGGCCAACTATGGCTACACCTTC.

The rearrangement uses TRBV27 and TRBJ2-2; 8 nucleotides agree with TRBD1. The germline gives CDR1 MNHEY, CDR2 SMNVEV (reference sequence). The CDR3 spans 15 residues. The ends lost 4 bases at V and 6 bases at J; junction bases unmatched: 7. CDR3 region: CASSYLDREAGELFF. Here the CDR3 DNA reads TGTGCCAGCAGTTACCTGGACAGGGAAGCCGGGGAGCTGTTTTTT.

This chain connects TRBV9 to TRBJ2-1; TRBD1 matches at 9 bases. The CDR3 loop spans 19 amino acids. V lost 0 bases and J lost 5; bases outside the gene matches: 15. The V gene's germline CDR1 is SGDLS and CDR2 YYNGEE. The CDR3 here is CASSVVWDRVGSRDNEQFF. The CDR3 DNA reads as TGTGCCAGCAGCGTAGTATGGGACAGGGTCGGTTCTAGGGACAATGAGCAGTTCTTC.

This clone was counted a single time. The chain has TRBV2 and TRBJ2-5; TRBD2 is a possible D gene (6 bases). The CDR3 totals 14 residues. CDR1 and CDR2 (germline): SNHLY, FYNNEI. The ends were cut back, 6 bases at V and 11 bases at J, with 22 bases in the middle. CDR3 sequence (DNA): TGTGCCAGCAGCGACCCGGCGGGGTGGGGAGAGCAGTACTTC. It specifies CASSDPAGWGEQYF. The variable domain in full, completed from reference TRBV2 and TRBJ2-5, reads EPEVTQTPSHQVTQMGQEVILRCVPISNHLYFYWYRQILGQKVEFLVSFYNNEISEKSEIFDDQFSVERPDGSNFTLKIRSTKLEDSAMYFCASSDPAGWGEQYFGPGTRLLVL.

The CDR3 DNA reads TGTGCCAGCAGCTTACCCAGGGGGCTCCAAGAGACCCAGTACTTC. This codes for CASSLPRGLQETQYF. The chain recombines TRBV7-6 with TRBJ2-5; 8 positions agree with TRBD1. CDR1 SGHVS and CDR2 FNYEAQ come from the germline V gene. The CDR3 totals 15 residues. The V gene end was trimmed by 2 bases and the J gene end by 1 base; junction bases not matched to a gene: 3.

V gene TRBV29-1 combines with J gene TRBJ1-1; the match to TRBD1 covers 7 bases. Germline values: CDR1 SQVTM, CDR2 ANQGSEA. This CDR3 comprises 12 residues. Trimming took 6 bases from V and 6 from J; bases not matched to a gene: 7. CDR3 protein: CSVNRGYPEAFF. The CDR3 bases are TGCAGCGTGAACAGGGGTTACCCTGAAGCTTTCTTT.

V gene TRBV6-5 combines with J gene TRBJ2-5; D is undetermined. The V and J ends lost 2 bases and 4 bases respectively, with 8 bases between them. This CDR3 has 13 amino acids. CDR1 is MNHEY and CDR2 is SVGAGI in the germline V gene. The CDR3 bases are TGTGCCAGCAGTTACGGCCTGATAGAGACCCAGTACTTC. Translation: CASSYGLIETQYF.

The chain recombines TRBV5-5 with TRBJ2-7, with a possible D match to TRBD1 (6 bases). Per the germline V gene, CDR1 is SGHKS and CDR2 is YYEKEE (reference sequence). The V gene lost 3 bases and the J gene lost 6 bases, with 13 bases spanning the gap. The CDR3 extends over 13 amino acids. Here the CDR3 reads CASSSSQGGEQYF. In DNA form, the CDR3 reads TGTGCCAGCAGCTCGTCACAGGGCGGCGAGCAGTACTTC.

The V call is TRBV11-1, the J call TRBJ2-1; 12 nucleotides line up with TRBD2. The CDR3 has 16 residues. J was trimmed by 6 bases and V by 5 bases; bases with no gene match: 8. The germline V gene encodes CDR1 SGHAT and CDR2 FQDESV (reference sequence). CDR3 bases: TGTGCCAGCAGCATATCTAGCGGGAGGGCCCTCAATGAGCAGTTCTTC. It is translated as CASSISSGRALNEQFF.

The chain uses TRBV5-1 and TRBJ2-3; 8 bases map to TRBD2. The V gene's germline CDR1 is SGHRS and CDR2 YFSETQ. Unmatched junction bases numbered 11, after V lost 3 bases and J lost 2 bases. This CDR3 is 17 amino acids long. The CDR3 DNA sequence: TGCGCCAGCAGCTCCGCGCGGGGGGCCCTACTCACAGATACGCAGTATTTT. This codes for CASSSARGALLTDTQYF.

This clone was detected only a few times. V is TRBV28 and J is TRBJ1-5; possible D gene TRBD1, 6 bases. Germline V gene lookup returns CDR1 MDHEN and CDR2 SYDVKM. The CDR3 consists of 16 residues. V dropped 7 bases and J dropped 0 bases, with 16 bases sitting between them. CDR3 sequence: CASNLDSRYSNQPQHF. For the CDR3, the DNA is TGTGCCAGCAACCTGGACAGCAGATATAGCAATCAGCCCCAGCATTTT. Supplemented by reference TRBV28 and TRBJ1-5, the full variable domain reads DVKVTQSSRYLVKRTGEKVFLECVQDMDHENMFWYRQDPGLGLRLIYFSYDVKMKEKGDIPEGYSVSREKKERFSLILESASTNQTSMYLCASNLDSRYSNQPQHFGDGTRLSIL.

This chain links TRBV7-9 with TRBJ1-2, with 8 nucleotides matching TRBD1. V lost 4 bases, J lost 6 bases, and 7 bases stayed unmatched. Germline loops: CDR1 SEHNR, CDR2 FQNEAQ (reference sequence). This CDR3 region has 14 residues. CDR3 loop: CASSYDRGSDGYTF. The CDR3 bases are TGTGCCAGCAGCTATGACAGGGGTAGCGATGGCTACACCTTC.

The rearrangement links TRBV6-6 to TRBJ1-3; possibly TRBD1 for D (5 bases). Trimming pared 0 bases from V and 1 base from J, leaving 10 bases between. CDR3 size: 16 residues. Looked up from germline, CDR1 is MNHNY and CDR2 is SVGAGI (reference sequence). The CDR3 protein is CASSYSGNRSGNTIYF. The CDR3 DNA reads as TGTGCCAGCAGTTACTCGGGGAACAGGTCTGGAAACACCATATATTTT.

The chain has TRBV5-1 and TRBJ2-7, with TRBD1 as a possible D gene (5 bases). The germline V gene encodes CDR1 SGHRS and CDR2 YFSETQ. V lost 4 bases and J lost 7, with 18 bases in between. This CDR3 is 14 amino acids long. CDR3 sequence (DNA): TGCGCCAGCAGCCCGACGGCAGGGTCGATGGAGCAGTACTTC. Translated, it gives CASSPTAGSMEQYF.

The chain recombines TRBV7-9 with TRBJ1-4, with 7 nucleotides matching TRBD1. The CDR3 totals 17 residues. The junction had 17 bases not matched to a gene; V was cut back by 3 bases and J by 10 bases. Germline CDR1 and CDR2: SEHNR and FQNEAQ (reference sequence). The CDR3 here is CASSLRQGNVYRGKLFF. The CDR3 DNA follows: TGTGCCAGCAGCTTGAGACAGGGAAATGTTTATCGGGGAAAACTGTTTTTT.

The CDR3 is CASSSGGRGDTQYF. The DNA of the CDR3 is TGCGCCAGCAGCAGCGGGGGGCGGGGAGATACGCAGTATTTT. The rearrangement links TRBV5-1 to TRBJ2-3, with TRBD2 matching over 9 bases. The J segment lost 5 bases and the V segment lost 4 bases, leaving 5 bases of the junction unmatched. The length of the CDR3 is 14 residues. The germline CDR1 and CDR2 sequences are SGHRS and YFSETQ.

The V call is TRBV7-2, the J call TRBJ1-2, with 11 bases fitting TRBD1. The germline V gene has CDR1 SGHTA and CDR2 FQGNSA. The CDR3 length is 16 residues. Unmatched junction bases numbered 4, after V lost 4 bases and J lost 0 bases. For the CDR3, the DNA is TGTGCCAGCAGCTATAGGGGACAGGGGGCTAACTATGGCTACACCTTC. It translates to CASSYRGQGANYGYTF.

CDR3 bases: TGTGCCAGCAGCTTCGTGGGCTACACCTTC. Its protein is CASSFVGYTF. V and J are TRBV7-2 and TRBJ1-2; no firm D call. This CDR3 contains 10 residues. The germline gives CDR1 SGHTA, CDR2 FQGNSA. Deletions cut 3 bases from V and 8 bases from J, with 4 bases between.

The chain carries TRBV7-8 and TRBJ2-3; D is unclear. The V and J ends lost 4 bases and 0 bases respectively, with 5 bases between them. This CDR3 has 13 residues. The V gene's germline CDR1 is SGHVS and CDR2 FQNEAQ. Here the CDR3 DNA reads TGTGCCAGCAGCTACGGGAGCACAGATACGCAGTATTTT. Translation gives CASSYGSTDTQYF.

This sequence joins TRBV10-2 and TRBJ1-3; the D gene is possibly TRBD1 (6 bases). V shed 3 bases and J shed 0 bases, with 12 bases lying between them. The CDR3 covers 16 residues. The germline gives CDR1 WSHSY, CDR2 SAAADI. The CDR3 loop reads CASSEGGTLSGNTIYF. In nucleotides, the CDR3 is TGCGCCAGCAGTGAAGGGGGAACCCTCTCTGGAAACACCATATATTTT.

The gene calls are TRBV5-5 and TRBJ1-6; no clear D gene. Germline V gene data show CDR1 as SGHKS and CDR2 as YYEKEE (reference sequence). The CDR3 has 15 residues. V lost 0 bases, J lost 3 bases, and 7 bases lay in between. The DNA for the CDR3 is TGTGCCAGCAGCTTGGGTCAGGTCTATAATTCACCCCTCCACTTT. Amino acid sequence: CASSLGQVYNSPLHF.

CDR3 nucleotides: TGTGCCAGCAGTCCTGGGACTCCACCTTACGAGCAGTACTTC. Protein sequence: CASSPGTPPYEQYF. The chain carries TRBV6-6 and TRBJ2-7; D is perhaps TRBD2 (6 bases). Germline CDR1 is MNHNY and CDR2 is SVGAGI (reference sequence). Trimming took 5 bases from V and 4 from J, leaving 15 bases between them. The CDR3 contains 14 residues.

The CDR3 loop reads CASSYSGGRIDEQYF. The CDR3 coding sequence is TGTGCCAGCAGTTACTCGGGGGGGCGCATCGACGAGCAGTACTTC. This sequence joins TRBV6-5 and TRBJ2-7, with D maybe TRBD2 (7 bases). Per the germline V gene, CDR1 is MNHEY and CDR2 is SVGAGI. The CDR3 has 15 residues. V was trimmed by 0 bases and J by 5 bases, leaving 14 bases between them.

The V call is TRBV19, the J call TRBJ1-6, with TRBD1 matching 9 bases. The trim removed 4 bases at V and 6 bases at J, leaving 4 bases unmatched. The CDR3 totals 15 residues. The germline V gene encodes CDR1 LNHDA and CDR2 SQIVND (reference sequence). In DNA form, the CDR3 reads TGTGCCAGTAGTAAACCGGGACAGGGTAATTCACCCCTCCACTTT. This codes for CASSKPGQGNSPLHF.